Listed below are T cell receptor beta chains from one sample, sequenced in a study of breast tumors, draining lymph nodes, adjacent tissues. TCRdb independently ran MiXCR on the multiplex PCR reads; one entry per CDR3 protein. The sample has about 150,000 distinct CDR3 sequences; approximately 20% are singletons. The sample taken for sequencing was axillary lymph node tissue. All receptors come from a female donor with breast cancer. Some clones in this sample may be carry-over from other donors' samples. Both conserved end residues are part of each CDR3. Each record gives: D gene, V gene, J gene, clone size, CDR3 DNA, CDR3 protein. The D gene is left open where the match is weak. Clone size is shown for a subset of rows, as once, few, many or a class of expanded clone.

NA	TRBV24-1	TRBJ2-5	many	TGTGCCACCTCAAGGGGAGAGACCCAGTACTTC	CATSRGETQYF
NA	TRBV3-1	TRBJ2-7	many	TGTGCCAGCAGCCAAGCCCGGGCTCGGGAGCAGTACTTC	CASSQARAREQYF
NA	TRBV6-1	TRBJ1-2	NA	TGTGCCAGCAAGGGAGGGGGGATCTATGGCTACCCCTTC	CASKGGGIYGYPF
TRBD1	TRBV11-3	TRBJ2-1	many	TGTGCCAGCTCCCCGGGACAGGGAAACTACAATGAGCAGTTCTTC	CASSPGQGNYNEQFF
NA	TRBV3-1	TRBJ2-5	few	TGTGCCAGCAGCCAAGGCCAAGAGACCCAGTACTTC	CASSQGQETQYF
TRBD1	TRBV28	TRBJ1-1	NA	TGTGCCACGAGGGAGACAGGGGGTATTAGGGACACTGAAGCTTTCTTT	CATRETGGIRDTEAFF
NA	TRBV20-1	TRBJ2-7	many	TGCAGTGCCCAGCGGGACAGTTACGAGCAGTACTTC	CSAQRDSYEQYF
NA	TRBV27	TRBJ1-6	many	TGTGCCAGCAGTTCGGACAGCCTAGGGAGCTCCTATAATTCACCCCTCCACTTT	CASSSDSLGSSYNSPLHF
NA	TRBV7-7	TRBJ2-3	many	TGTGCTAGCAGCTTAGGTCTATTGCGGAGGAGCACAGATACGCAGTATTTT	CASSLGLLRRSTDTQYF
NA	TRBV12-3/TRBV12-4	TRBJ2-3	many	TGTGCCAGCAGCCCCGGGGCGGGGGCTGGCACAGATACGCAGTATTTT	CASSPGAGAGTDTQYF
NA	TRBV7-9	TRBJ2-7	many	TGTGCCAGCAGCTTAGTTGGACTCAACGAGCAGTACTTC	CASSLVGLNEQYF
NA	TRBV5-4	TRBJ1-2	NA	TGTGCCAGCAGCTTGGACAGGGATCGCGGCTACACCTTC	CASSLDRDRGYTF
NA	TRBV11-3	TRBJ2-7	many	TGTGCCAGCAGCTTAGGGCAGGAGCCGTACGAGCAGTACTTC	CASSLGQEPYEQYF
NA	TRBV7-3	TRBJ2-3	many	TGTGCCAGCAGCTTCGGTAGCGGGACAGGCACAGATACGCAGTATTTT	CASSFGSGTGTDTQYF
NA	TRBV2	TRBJ2-7	many	TGTGCCACCAGGAGCGAAGGGAACGAGCAGTACTTC	CATRSEGNEQYF
NA	TRBV19	TRBJ1-4	NA	TGTGCCAGTAGTATAGATAAGAGACAGCCAAATGAAAAACTGTTTTTT	CASSIDKRQPNEKLFF
TRBD2	TRBV3-1	TRBJ2-2	few	TGTGCCAGCAGCCAAGGGGGGGGATCGCGGAACACCGGGGAGCTGTTTTTT	CASSQGGGSRNTGELFF
TRBD1	TRBV19	TRBJ2-2	many	TGTGCCAGTAGTACCCGGACAGGGGGGAACACCGGGGAGCTGTTTTTT	CASSTRTGGNTGELFF
NA	TRBV6-5	TRBJ1-2	many	TGTGCCAGCGGAGACAGACGACCGCAAAACTATGGCTACACCTTC	CASGDRRPQNYGYTF
TRBD2	TRBV12-3/TRBV12-4	TRBJ2-1	many	TGTGCCAGCAGTTATTCGGCGGGAGTCAATGAGCAGTTCTTC	CASSYSAGVNEQFF
NA	TRBV6-2/TRBV6-3	TRBJ2-7	many	TGTGCCAGCAGTTACTCCCGGGCCGAGCAGTACTTC	CASSYSRAEQYF
NA	TRBV18	TRBJ2-3	few	TGTGCCAGCTCGCCCGGACGATCTGGGGATACGCAGTATTTT	CASSPGRSGDTQYF
TRBD1	TRBV2	TRBJ2-7	many	TGTGCCATTTCTGTCCCCCCGACAGGGGGCTTGGCCTACGAGCAGTACTTC	CAISVPPTGGLAYEQYF
TRBD2	TRBV20-1	TRBJ2-2	many	TGCAGTGCTAGAGATCTTAGCGGGAGGCAGCTGTTTTTT	CSARDLSGRQLFF
TRBD1	TRBV30	TRBJ2-7	many	TGTGCCTGGAGGCGGACAGGGGGGGACGAGCAGTACTTC	CAWRRTGGDEQYF
TRBD2	TRBV11-2	TRBJ2-3	many	TGTGCCAGCAGCCACCCACTAGCGGGAAGAACGCAGTATTTT	CASSHPLAGRTQYF
NA	TRBV30	TRBJ2-1	many	TGTGCCTGGAGGAGGGACACCAATGAGCAGTTCTTC	CAWRRDTNEQFF
NA	TRBV7-9	TRBJ2-7	many	TGTGCCAGCAGCTGGGCAGGGGGGTCCTACGAGCAGTACTTC	CASSWAGGSYEQYF
NA	TRBV20-1	TRBJ2-7	once	TGCGGTGCCAATCCAGTGGCGGGGGAGCAGTACTTC	CGANPVAGEQYF
TRBD1	TRBV19	TRBJ1-3	many	TGTGCCAGTAGTGTACCGGGACAGGCCTTCCCTTCGCACGCTGGAAACACCATATATTTT	CASSVPGQAFPSHAGNTIYF
NA	TRBV29-1	TRBJ2-7	many	TGCAGCGTTCCAGGGTTTGGGGCCTACGAGCAGTACTTC	CSVPGFGAYEQYF
TRBD1	TRBV24-1	TRBJ2-1	many	TGTGCCACCAGTGAGGCCGGGACAGGGAGTTATGAGCAGTTCTTC	CATSEAGTGSYEQFF
NA	TRBV7-8	TRBJ2-5	many	TGTGCCAGCAGTCCAAGGCCCTCAGAGACCCAGTACTTC	CASSPRPSETQYF
NA	TRBV19	TRBJ2-4	NA	TGTGCCAGTAGCCGACCCACTGGGGCCAAAAACATTCAGTACTTC	CASSRPTGAKNIQYF
TRBD1	TRBV7-6	TRBJ2-2	many	TGTGCCAGCAGCGCTAGACAGGGTTCGAACACCGGGGAGCTGTTTTTT	CASSARQGSNTGELFF
NA	TRBV6-1	TRBJ2-3	many	TGTGCCAGCAGTGACACTGTGGGAGCGTACGATACGCAGTATTTT	CASSDTVGAYDTQYF
NA	TRBV7-3	TRBJ2-6	many	TGTGCCAGCAGCTTAACAGGTCACTCTGGGGCCAACGTCCTGACTTTC	CASSLTGHSGANVLTF
TRBD1	TRBV29-1	TRBJ1-3	many	TGCAGCGTCGCACAGGGGGTTGGAAACACCATATATTTT	CSVAQGVGNTIYF
NA	TRBV30	TRBJ2-1	NA	TGTGCCTGGACCCGGAAGGGTGTTCCCTACGGTGAGCAGTTCTTC	CAWTRKGVPYGEQFF
NA	TRBV6-1	TRBJ2-5	NA	TGTGCCAGCAGTGAAGATGGAGGGTACCAAGAGACCCAGTACTTC	CASSEDGGYQETQYF